Shown below are 27 T cell receptor beta chains from a single sample sequenced in a study of CD8 T cells in ankylosing spondylitis (dated by TCRdb to the late 2010s). The method was 5' RACE. TCRdb shows the sequencer as Illumina HiSeq 2500. TCRdb passed the public sequencing reads through fastp at Q25 and MiXCR, retaining productive beta sequences. Rows merge per CDR3 protein into single entries with the most common DNA and genes. The sample table holds under 250,000 distinct CDR3 sequences, of which 9.5% to 12% were seen once. Around 6.5% of the sample is in the top ten clones. Sequencing was done on a sample of blood, either unsorted or a sorted T cell fraction (not recorded which). These receptors all stem from a male donor with ankylosing spondylitis or in good health (not recorded which).

This clonotype was seen ten or more times. The J gene is TRBJ2-2, the V gene TRBV24-1, with 7 nucleotides matching TRBD1. Per germline, CDR1 KGHDR and CDR2 SFDVKD. The CDR3 loop spans 15 amino acids. J lost 3 bases, V lost 4 bases, and 4 bases had no gene match. CDR3 coding DNA: TGTGCCACCAGTGAATCTGACAGGGACACCGGGGAGCTGTTTTTT. Encoded protein: CATSESDRDTGELFF.

This clonotype appeared many times. This chain joins TRBV20-1 and TRBJ2-1; D tentatively reads TRBD1 or TRBD2 (5 bases each). The V end was cut by 3 bases, the J end by 13 bases, with 19 bases between. The germline CDR1 and CDR2 sequences are DFQATT and SNEGSKA (reference sequence). The CDR3 runs 13 residues. The CDR3 DNA follows: TGCAGTGCTAGGAACCGGGGCCAGCTGCAACAGTTCTTC. Its protein product is CSARNRGQLQQFF.

The chain is built from TRBV5-1 and TRBJ2-5, with a tentative D call TRBD2 (5 bases). The V gene lost 0 bases and the J gene lost 3 bases, with 15 bases spanning the gap. Germline V gene data show CDR1 as SGHRS and CDR2 as YFSETQ. The CDR3 sequence is 16 residues long. This CDR3 reads CASSLVSWSREETQYF. In DNA form, the CDR3 reads TGCGCCAGCAGCTTGGTGTCTTGGTCGAGGGAAGAGACCCAGTACTTC.

This clonotype was detected only a few times. V and J are TRBV27 and TRBJ2-7; D call uncertain. V was trimmed by 3 bases and J by 1 base, leaving 7 bases between them. Germline CDR1 MNHEY, CDR2 SMNVEV (reference sequence). The CDR3 spans 13 residues. The CDR3 here is CASSLDESYEQYF. The DNA for the CDR3 is TGTGCCAGCAGTTTGGATGAGTCCTACGAGCAGTACTTC.

In its sample, this clonotype was seen many times. This chain uses TRBV25-1 with TRBJ1-5; TRBD1 matches at 8 bases. The CDR3 covers 15 residues. V gave up 8 bases and J gave up 2 bases; unmatched junction bases: 8. Germline CDR1 is MGHDK and CDR2 is SYGVNS. The DNA for the CDR3 is TGTGCCAGCCAGACAGGGGACGGGGGCAATCAGCCCCAGCATTTT. It specifies CASQTGDGGNQPQHF.

This clonotype was observed many times. This chain joins TRBV10-3 and TRBJ1-6; D uncertain. Trimming shortened V by 4 bases and J by 11 bases, and 12 bases separated the two germline ends. The CDR3 extends over 13 amino acids. The germline CDR1 and CDR2 sequences are ENHRY and SYGVKD. The CDR3 here is CAISGIGLAPLHF. As DNA, the CDR3 is TGTGCCATCAGTGGGATCGGACTAGCACCCCTCCACTTT.

For this clonotype: A read error may be the cause here, since a much bigger clone is one base away. V usage is TRBV6-2 or TRBV6-3 and J usage is TRBJ2-3; D uncertain. The CDR3 contains 13 residues. Germline V gene sequence: CDR1 MNHEY, CDR2 SVGEGT. CDR3 sequence reads: CTSSYSETDTQYF. The CDR3 DNA reads as TGTACCAGCAGTTACTCGGAAACAGATACGCAGTATTTT.

There are many counts of this clonotype. The gene calls are TRBV5-1 and TRBJ2-3; 7 nucleotides match TRBD2. Germline CDR1 is SGHRS and CDR2 is YFSETQ. The CDR3 runs to 16 residues. The trim removed 3 bases at V and 2 bases at J, leaving 9 bases unmatched. The CDR3 region has the DNA TGCGCCAGCAGCTACCGGCTAGCGGAGCACACAGATACGCAGTATTTT. Translated: CASSYRLAEHTDTQYF. Complete variable domain (other parts from reference TRBV5-1 and TRBJ2-3): KAGVTQTPRYLIKTRGQQVTLSCSPISGHRSVSWYQQTPGQGLQFLFEYFSETQRNKGNFPGRFSGRQFSNSRSEMNVSTLELGDSALYLCASSYRLAEHTDTQYFGPGTRLTVL.

A note on this clonotype: A clone one base away is much larger, so this may be a read error. This chain connects TRBV4-1 to TRBJ1-2; 11 bases align to TRBD1. Germline V lookup: CDR1 MGHRA, CDR2 YSYEKL. The CDR3 is 14 amino acids. V was clipped by 4 bases and J by 6 bases; unmatched bases: 4. In DNA form, the CDR3 reads TGCGCCAGCAGCCGAGGACAGGGGGCTGATGGCTACACCTTC. Protein product: CASSRGQGADGYTF.

This clonotype came up a few times. The rearrangement links TRBV3-1 to TRBJ2-5; D is possibly TRBD2 (5 bases). The CDR3 totals 13 residues. Germline-derived CDR1 and CDR2 are LGHDT and YNNKEL (reference sequence). Trimming pared 1 base from V and 5 bases from J, leaving 8 bases between. The CDR3 region is CASSQGTLETQYF. CDR3 DNA: TGTGCCAGCAGCCAAGGGACTCTCGAGACCCAGTACTTC.

The chain employs TRBV5-5 and TRBJ2-7; D might be TRBD1 (6 bases). This CDR3 spans 14 amino acids. Trimming took off 2 bases at V and 2 bases at J, with 11 bases between the two ends. Germline CDR1 SGHKS, CDR2 YYEKEE (reference sequence). Written as DNA, the CDR3 is TGTGCCAGCAGCTTACAGGGTCAAACCTACGAGCAGTACTTC. It codes for CASSLQGQTYEQYF.

The J gene is TRBJ1-1, the V gene TRBV9; D remains ambiguous. Germline V gene sequence: CDR1 SGDLS, CDR2 YYNGEE. Trimming shortened V by 7 bases and J by 4 bases, and 14 bases separated the two germline ends. CDR3 size: 13 residues. CDR3 coding DNA: TGTGCCAGCGGTAACGGGGTGGGCACTGAAGCTTTCTTT. Its translation: CASGNGVGTEAFF.

For the CDR3, the DNA is TGCGCCAGCAGCATAGAAGATGAGCAGTTCTTC. This codes for CASSIEDEQFF. The gene calls are TRBV5-1 and TRBJ2-1, with D hard to call. From germline, CDR1 is SGHRS and CDR2 YFSETQ. V was clipped by 4 bases and J by 8 bases, with 7 bases between them. This CDR3 has 11 residues.

There are many counts of this clonotype. The genes are TRBV12-3 or TRBV12-4 and TRBJ2-1; no reliable D call. The V gene lost 5 bases and the J gene lost 8 bases, with 7 bases spanning the gap. The CDR3 sequence is 11 residues long. The CDR3 here is CASSPYHEQFF. DNA of the CDR3: TGTGCCAGCAGTCCCTATCATGAGCAGTTCTTC.

This clonotype was seen ten or more times. The chain is built from TRBV9 and TRBJ2-5; a possible D gene is TRBD1 (5 bases). The CDR3 runs to 14 residues. The ends were cut back, 4 bases at V and 4 bases at J, with 14 bases in the middle. CDR1 and CDR2 (germline): SGDLS, YYNGEE. In nucleotides, the CDR3 is TGTGCCAGCAGCTCAACAGGTTCCAGAGAGACCCAGTACTTC. This sequence encodes CASSSTGSRETQYF.

The chain links TRBV5-3 to TRBJ1-1; no definite D call. TRBV5-3 is sorted into the ORF group, with uncertain function. V was clipped by 4 bases and J by 0 bases, with 13 bases between them. The CDR3 runs 15 residues. CDR3 sequence reads: CARSSGEIMNTEAFF. The CDR3 DNA sequence: TGTGCCAGAAGCAGTGGTGAAATCATGAACACTGAAGCTTTCTTT.

This clonotype was detected only a few times. The chain employs TRBV12-3 or TRBV12-4 and TRBJ2-7; 8 positions agree with TRBD2. Trimming removed 5 bases from V and 2 bases from J; junction bases left unmatched: 14. There are 17 residues in the CDR3. DNA for the CDR3: TGTGCCAGCAGTCAAGGGGCTAGCGGGCGTCCTCCCTACGAGCAGTACTTC. This codes for CASSQGASGRPPYEQYF.

This clonotype was seen at least ten times. The chain employs TRBV15 and TRBJ2-3; D is perhaps TRBD1 or TRBD2 (5 bases each). Deletions cut 9 bases from V and 1 base from J, with 11 bases between. The germline V gene encodes CDR1 LNHNV and CDR2 YYDKDF (reference sequence). This CDR3 is 13 amino acids long. The CDR3 DNA sequence: TGTGCCACTGGAAGGGGAGGCACAGATACGCAGTATTTT. This gives the protein CATGRGGTDTQYF.

This clonotype was detected ten times or more. The CDR3 here is CASSLGYQGSYNEQFF. The CDR3, as DNA: TGTGCCAGCAGCTTGGGGTACCAGGGATCCTACAATGAGCAGTTCTTC. The chain couples TRBV5-5 to TRBJ2-1; maybe TRBD1 (5 bases). There are 16 residues in the CDR3. V shed 0 bases and J shed 1 base, with 11 bases lying between them. Germline lookup yields CDR1 SGHKS and CDR2 YYEKEE (reference sequence).

This clonotype was seen many times. This chain joins TRBV28 and TRBJ2-7; 7 bases match TRBD1. Germline V CDR1 and CDR2: MDHEN, SYDVKM. The CDR3 sequence is 13 residues long. J lost 4 bases, V lost 1 base, and 1 base had no gene match. The CDR3 DNA follows: TGTGCCAGCAGTTTATTACAGGGGTACGAGCAGTACTTC. It yields the protein CASSLLQGYEQYF.

This clonotype was counted a few times. CDR3 sequence: CASQERGNNEQFF. As DNA, the CDR3 is TGTGCCAGTCAGGAGCGGGGGAACAATGAGCAGTTCTTC. The chain carries TRBV5-6 and TRBJ2-1; TRBD2 matches 8 bases. Germline V gives CDR1 SGHDT, CDR2 YYEEEE. J gave up 5 bases and V 8 bases, and 6 bases lay outside the gene matches. The CDR3 runs 13 residues.

This clonotype showed up just a few times. The CDR3 here is CASETAKGGVAFF. In DNA form, the CDR3 reads TGTGCCAGCGAAACAGCTAAGGGGGGAGTAGCTTTCTTT. The rearrangement uses TRBV28 and TRBJ1-1, with a possible D match to TRBD1 (6 bases). The CDR3 sequence is 13 residues long. Trimming removed 8 bases at V and 10 bases at J, with 20 bases between. Germline-derived CDR1 and CDR2 are MDHEN and SYDVKM.

This chain uses TRBV27 with TRBJ1-5; D gene ambiguous. Deletions cut 6 bases from V and 10 bases from J, with 16 bases between. Germline CDR1 reads MNHEY; CDR2 reads SMNVEV (reference sequence). CDR3 length: 13 residues. The CDR3 is CASSPLTGSPQHF. The CDR3 bases are TGTGCCAGCAGCCCTCTTACCGGGTCCCCCCAGCATTTT.

V is TRBV11-3 and J is TRBJ2-1, with D hard to call. Germline V gene lookup returns CDR1 SGHNT and CDR2 YENEEA. The CDR3 totals 13 residues. V lost 3 bases and J lost 8, with 11 bases in between. The CDR3 region is CASSFRGVDEQFF. The DNA of the CDR3 is TGTGCCAGCAGCTTTCGTGGGGTAGATGAGCAGTTCTTC.

This clonotype was recorded at least ten times. The chain couples TRBV5-1 to TRBJ2-5; 10 positions agree with TRBD2. Germline lookup yields CDR1 SGHRS and CDR2 YFSETQ. The CDR3 covers 14 residues. The V and J ends lost 4 bases and 4 bases, in that order; junction bases with no gene match: 4. This CDR3 is CASSRASGGETQYF. CDR3 bases: TGCGCCAGCAGCAGGGCTAGCGGGGGAGAGACCCAGTACTTC. The whole variable domain, filled in from reference TRBV5-1 and TRBJ2-5, reads KAGVTQTPRYLIKTRGQQVTLSCSPISGHRSVSWYQQTPGQGLQFLFEYFSETQRNKGNFPGRFSGRQFSNSRSEMNVSTLELGDSALYLCASSRASGGETQYFGPGTRLLVL.

CDR3 bases: TGTGCCAGCAGTGATCGGTCTGACCAGCCCCAGCATTTT. It codes for CASSDRSDQPQHF. The chain recombines TRBV2 with TRBJ1-5; D gene uncertain. CDR1 and CDR2 from the germline V gene are SNHLY and FYNNEI. Trimming cost V 3 bases and J 7 bases, with 10 bases left between them. CDR3 length: 13 residues.

The CDR3 sequence: CASTRRAGVMGNEQFF. In DNA, the CDR3 is TGTGCCAGCACTCGGAGGGCGGGAGTTATGGGGAATGAGCAGTTCTTC. The chain employs TRBV12-3 or TRBV12-4 and TRBJ2-1; 7 bases are a match to TRBD2. The CDR3 is 16 amino acids. V gave up 7 bases and J gave up 7 bases; unmatched junction bases: 16.